A selection of T cell receptor beta chains follows, all from one sample in a study of glioma-infiltrating T cells. Each CDR3 protein is one row after TCRdb ran MiXCR on the multiplex PCR reads. The table records around 10,000 distinct CDR3 sequences, 56% of them present only once. The specimen was glioma tissue, nonneoplastic brain tissue, or PBMCs (not recorded which). The receptors stem from a human donor with low-grade glioma or glioblastoma, undergoing nonglioma brain surgery, or in good health (not recorded which). Both conserved end residues are part of each CDR3. Each record gives: D gene, V gene, clone size, J gene, CDR3 DNA, CDR3 protein. The D gene is left open where the match is weak. The size field is filled for only some rows; it gives once, few, many or a size class.

TRBD1,TRBV20-1,.,TRBJ2-5,TGCAGTGCTGCCGGGACAGGGGAAGAGACCCAGTACTTC,CSAAGTGEETQYF
TRBD2,TRBV6-1,medium-sized,TRBJ2-1,TGTGCCAGCAGCCACCGGGACTATCCCTACAATGAGCAGTTCTTC,CASSHRDYPYNEQFF
.,TRBV20-1,.,TRBJ1-5,TGCAGTGCTAGAGATGGGCCAGGGAAGAAGACCCAGCATTTT,CSARDGPGKKTQHF
.,TRBV19,.,TRBJ1-2,TGTGCAAGTAGTTTCGAACAGGGAGAGGGCCACACCTTC,CASSFEQGEGHTF
.,TRBV20-1,.,TRBJ2-3,TGCAGTGATAGAGAGATTACTATGGGAAAAGATACGCAGTATTTT,CSDREITMGKDTQYF
.,TRBV28,.,TRBJ2-2,TGTGCCAGCAGTTATGGGGGGCGTGGCACCGGGGAGGTGGTTTTT,CASSYGGRGTGEVVF
.,TRBV6-2/TRBV6-3,medium-sized,TRBJ2-1,TGTGCCAGCAGTTGGCCAGAGCAGTTCTTC,CASSWPEQFF
TRBD1,TRBV20-1,many,TRBJ1-5,TGCAGTGCTGGAAGGACAGGGCTTAATCAGCCCCAGCATTTT,CSAGRTGLNQPQHF
.,TRBV10-3,once,TRBJ2-3,TGTGCCATCAGTCAGTCTAGCGCCCGCACGGATACGCAGTATTTT,CAISQSSARTDTQYF
.,TRBV15,large,TRBJ1-6,TGTGCCACCAGCAGCGGTACAGAAAATTCACCCCTCCACTTT,CATSSGTENSPLHF
TRBD1,TRBV7-9,medium-sized,TRBJ2-1,TGTGCCAGCAGCGACAGGGTGACCTACAATGAGCAGTTCTTC,CASSDRVTYNEQFF
.,TRBV6-2/TRBV6-3,few,TRBJ2-5,TGTGCCAGCGGACAGAGATTTGCAGAGACCCAGTACTTC,CASGQRFAETQYF
TRBD2,TRBV20-1,.,TRBJ2-1,TGCAGTGCTAGTTATAGCGGGAGGAGGAATGAGCAGTTCTTC,CSASYSGRRNEQFF
.,TRBV28,.,TRBJ1-4,TGTGCCAGCACCAGGCCGAATGAAAAACTGTTTTTT,CASTRPNEKLFF
TRBD1,TRBV7-6,.,TRBJ2-7,TGTGCCAGCAGTGGAGACAGGGGGCCGCCCCTCGGCGAGCAGTACTTC,CASSGDRGPPLGEQYF
TRBD1,TRBV6-2/TRBV6-3,.,TRBJ2-7,TGTGCCAGCAGTTACTCGGACGGTGCTAGGACAGGGACCAACGAGCAGTACTTC,CASSYSDGARTGTNEQYF
.,TRBV28,medium-sized,TRBJ1-2,TGTGCCAGCAGACTACCAACAGGGTATGGCTACACCTTC,CASRLPTGYGYTF
.,TRBV19,medium-sized,TRBJ1-2,TGTGCCAGTAGTATGAGAGTGGAGCACACCTTC,CASSMRVEHTF
.,TRBV20-1,.,TRBJ2-3,TGCAGTGCTGGACGGAAGGATCGCACAGATACGCAGTATTTT,CSAGRKDRTDTQYF
.,TRBV6-2/TRBV6-3,.,TRBJ2-6,TGTGCCAGTGAAGCCCACTCTGGGGCCAACGTCCTGACTTTC,CASEAHSGANVLTF
TRBD2,TRBV20-1,once,TRBJ2-7,TGCAGTGTGTTAGCGGGAGGCGAGATTGGGCAGTACTTC,CSVLAGGEIGQYF
.,TRBV4-1,.,TRBJ1-2,TGCGCCAGCAGGCAACCCGGGGGGGGTTATGGCTACAACTTC,CASRQPGGGYGYNF
.,TRBV27,.,TRBJ2-5,.,CASSFYICSASPEDETQYF
TRBD2,TRBV6-1,medium-sized,TRBJ2-5,TGTGCCAGCAGTCCCCTTGCGGGAGTAGAGACCCAGTACTTC,CASSPLAGVETQYF
.,TRBV19,medium-sized,TRBJ2-7,TGTGCCAGTAGTATCGGGCCCTCTTTCTACGAGCAGTACTTC,CASSIGPSFYEQYF
.,TRBV19,many,TRBJ2-3,TGTGCCAGTAGCCGGCCGGGCCGCACAGATACGCAGTATTTT,CASSRPGRTDTQYF
.,TRBV20-1,medium-sized,TRBJ1-1,TGCAGTGCCCATGATATGGAGGGCGCGGGGACTGAAGCTTTCTTT,CSAHDMEGAGTEAFF
TRBD1,TRBV2,.,TRBJ1-4,TGTGCCAGCAGACTTGGACAGGGGGCCACCATAGTCGAAAGACTGTTTTTT,CASRLGQGATIVERLFF
TRBD1,TRBV28,medium-sized,TRBJ2-7,TGTGCCAGCAGCCTCGACAGGGTGGCTTACGAGCAGTACTTC,CASSLDRVAYEQYF
.,TRBV27,.,TRBJ2-7,TGTGCCAGCAGTTCGCCCGCGACGGAGGCCTACGAGCAGTACTTC,CASSSPATEAYEQYF
TRBD1,TRBV11-2,many,TRBJ2-3,TGTGCCAGCAGTCACAACAGGGGTGCAGATACGCAGTATTTT,CASSHNRGADTQYF
TRBD2,TRBV7-2,.,TRBJ2-7,TGTGCCAGCGGCTTCGAAGGGACTAGCGGTTCCTACGAGCAGTACTTC,CASGFEGTSGSYEQYF
.,TRBV2,.,TRBJ1-1,TGTGCCAGCAGGCCAATAATTAACACTGAAGCTTTCTTT,CASRPIINTEAFF
.,TRBV7-3,medium-sized,TRBJ2-1,TGTGCCAGCAGCTTACAACCATGGGGCCAGAATGAGCAGTTCTTC,CASSLQPWGQNEQFF
TRBD1,TRBV14,.,TRBJ1-3,TGTGCCAGCAGCCATACAGGGGGCATAAGAAAAACCACATATTTT,CASSHTGGIRKTTYF
.,TRBV6-2/TRBV6-3,.,TRBJ2-1,TGTACCAGCGTACCTAGCGCGAGTAGTTACAATGAGCAGTTCTTC,CTSVPSASSYNEQFF
.,TRBV6-2/TRBV6-3,.,TRBJ2-1,TGTGCCAGCAAAATGAGTTGGGGCTTGAATGAGCAGTTCTTC,CASKMSWGLNEQFF
TRBD1,TRBV11-2,.,TRBJ2-1,TGTGCAAGCTCAGATACTAGGGGGCTCAATGAGCGGTTCTTC,CASSDTRGLNERFF
.,TRBV7-2,.,TRBJ2-7,TGTGCCAGCAGGTCCCTGGGGGCAGGGATGTCCTATGAGCAGTACTTC,CASRSLGAGMSYEQYF
.,TRBV7-9,.,TRBJ2-5,TGTGCCAGGAGCTTAGCGCTATCCAGGGGGGAGCAAGAGACCAAGTACTTC,CARSLALSRGEQETKYF
.,TRBV6-1,medium-sized,TRBJ2-5,TGTGCCAGCATCCCGGGACACCAAGAGACCCAGTACTTC,CASIPGHQETQYF
.,TRBV4-3,.,TRBJ2-2,TGCGCCAGCAGCCAAGACCAATCGGGGGACACCGGGGAGCTGTTTTTT,CASSQDQSGDTGELFF
.,TRBV3-1,many,TRBJ2-1,TGTGCCAGCAGCCAAGATCCGGGGGAATACAATGAGCAGTTCTTC,CASSQDPGEYNEQFF
TRBD2,TRBV6-2/TRBV6-3,.,TRBJ2-1,TGTGCCAGCAGTAGCGGGAGCTACAATGAGCAGTTCTTC,CASSSGSYNEQFF